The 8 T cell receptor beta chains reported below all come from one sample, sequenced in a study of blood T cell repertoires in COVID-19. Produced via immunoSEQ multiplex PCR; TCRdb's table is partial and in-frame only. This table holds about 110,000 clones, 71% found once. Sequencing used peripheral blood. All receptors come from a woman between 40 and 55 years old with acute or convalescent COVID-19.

The CDR3: CASSSGQGSPDTQYF. The DNA of the CDR3 is TGCGCCAGCAGCTCTGGACAGGGGAGTCCAGATACGCAGTATTTT. The chain couples TRBV5-1 to TRBJ2-3; the match to TRBD1 covers 9 bases. The germline V gene has CDR1 SGHRS and CDR2 YFSETQ. The CDR3 runs to 15 residues. The trim removed 3 bases at V and 4 bases at J, leaving 6 bases unmatched.

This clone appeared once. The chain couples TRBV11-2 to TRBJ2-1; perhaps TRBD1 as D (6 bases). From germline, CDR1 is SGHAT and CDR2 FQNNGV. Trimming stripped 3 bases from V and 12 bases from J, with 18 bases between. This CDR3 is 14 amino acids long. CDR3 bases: TGTGCCAGCAGCTTGAAGGGGGTCGATACTTGGCAGTTCTTC. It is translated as CASSLKGVDTWQFF.

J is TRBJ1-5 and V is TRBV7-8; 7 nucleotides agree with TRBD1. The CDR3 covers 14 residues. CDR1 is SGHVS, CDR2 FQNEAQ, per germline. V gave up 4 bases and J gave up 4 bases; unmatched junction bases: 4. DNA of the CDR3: TGTGCCAGCAGCTCCGGGACAGTTAATCAGCCCCAGCATTTT. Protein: CASSSGTVNQPQHF.

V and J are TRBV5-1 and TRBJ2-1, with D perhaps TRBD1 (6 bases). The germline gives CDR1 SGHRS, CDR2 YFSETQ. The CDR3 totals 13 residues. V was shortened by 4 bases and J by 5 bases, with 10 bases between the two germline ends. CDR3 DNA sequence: TGCGCCAGCAGCGTAGGACAGAACAATGAGCAGTTCTTC. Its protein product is CASSVGQNNEQFF.

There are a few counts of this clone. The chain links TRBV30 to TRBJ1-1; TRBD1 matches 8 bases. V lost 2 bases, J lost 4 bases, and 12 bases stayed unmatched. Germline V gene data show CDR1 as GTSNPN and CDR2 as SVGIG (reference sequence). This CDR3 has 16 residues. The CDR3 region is CAWSSWTGRGPTEAFF. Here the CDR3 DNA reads TGTGCCTGGAGTTCGTGGACAGGGAGGGGACCCACTGAAGCTTTCTTT.

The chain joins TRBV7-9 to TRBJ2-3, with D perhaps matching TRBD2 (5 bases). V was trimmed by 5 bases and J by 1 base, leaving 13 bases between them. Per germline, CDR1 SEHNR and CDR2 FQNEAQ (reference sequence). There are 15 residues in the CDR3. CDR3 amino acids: CASSTGLGGTDTQYF. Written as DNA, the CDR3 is TGTGCCAGCAGCACCGGACTCGGCGGCACAGATACGCAGTATTTT.

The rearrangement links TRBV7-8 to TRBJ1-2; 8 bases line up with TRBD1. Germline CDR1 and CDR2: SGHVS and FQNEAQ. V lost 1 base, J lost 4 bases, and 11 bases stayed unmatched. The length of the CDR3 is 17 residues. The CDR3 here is CASSLERTGSFAYGYTF. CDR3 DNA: TGTGCCAGCAGCTTAGAGAGGACAGGGTCCTTCGCCTATGGCTACACCTTC.

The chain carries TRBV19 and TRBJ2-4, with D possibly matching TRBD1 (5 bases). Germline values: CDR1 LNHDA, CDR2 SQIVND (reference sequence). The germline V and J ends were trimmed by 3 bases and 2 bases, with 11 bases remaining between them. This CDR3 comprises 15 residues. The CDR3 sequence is CASSIFQGTKNIQYF. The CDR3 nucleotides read TGTGCCAGTAGTATTTTCCAGGGAACCAAAAACATTCAGTACTTC. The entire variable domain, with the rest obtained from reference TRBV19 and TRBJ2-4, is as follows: DGGITQSPKYLFRKEGQNVTLSCEQNLNHDAMYWYRQDPGQGLRLIYYSQIVNDFQKGDIAEGYSVSREKKESFPLTVTSAQKNPTAFYLCASSIFQGTKNIQYFGAGTRLSVL.